This T cell receptor beta chain was captured in a study of T-cell reconstitution after alpha-beta-depleted transplantation in children. Study-wide results and caveats: Reportedly, alpha-beta T cells present about two months post-transplant originated from several hundred expanded clones of graft origin. Counts and diversity of T cells one year after transplant came mostly from newly produced T cells.

Unique molecular identifiers were built into the TCRbeta library. TCRdb reanalysed the PCR reads using MiXCR and keeps one entry per CDR3 protein. The sample records fewer than 250,000 distinct CDR3 sequences, approximately 8.9% being singletons. This clonotype was seen repeatedly, ten times or more. The antigen remains undetermined. The V gene's germline CDR1 is PRHDT and CDR2 FYEKMQ (reference sequence). This CDR3 contains 16 residues. The V gene end was trimmed by 5 bases and the J gene end by 2 bases; junction bases not matched to a gene: 12. The V gene is TRBV13, the J gene TRBJ2-7; 7 nucleotides agree with TRBD2. The receptor was isolated from a male patient aged 5 to 17 who had a stem cell transplant for acute lymphoblastic leukemia, so the T cells may come from the graft donor. Sequenced material: PBMCs, mostly from graft donor cells, taken 180 days after TCRalphabeta/CD19-depleted stem cell transplant. CDR3 DNA: TGTGCCAGCAGCCTTTCGGGTGGGAGGGCCACCTACGAGCAGTACTTC. It codes for CASSLSGGRATYEQYF.